Shown below are 9 T cell receptor beta chains from a single sample sequenced in a study of OX40 agonist ivuxolimab in advanced cancers. The method was immunoSEQ multiplex PCR; TCRdb's version includes in-frame clones alone and lacks a portion of them. The sample carries 40,000 to 50,000 clones, around 80% recorded once. The sequences come from CD4+ or CD8+ T cells sorted from blood, collected in a trial of the OX40 agonist ivuxolimab. The receptors were gathered from an adult with an advanced solid tumor such as melanoma, head and neck, liver or kidney cancer.

The V gene is TRBV19, the J gene TRBJ2-7; TRBD1 matches 11 bases. This CDR3 is built from 13 residues. V lost 5 bases, J lost 4 bases, and 1 base stayed unmatched. Per the germline V gene, CDR1 is LNHDA and CDR2 is SQIVND (reference sequence). This chain's CDR3 is CASSGTGGYEQYF. DNA for the CDR3: TGTGCCAGTAGTGGGACAGGGGGGTACGAGCAGTACTTC.

The genes are TRBV28 and TRBJ1-5; 10 bases fit TRBD1. The CDR3 covers 15 residues. With V trimmed by 6 bases and J by 1 base, 3 bases remained unmatched. Per germline, CDR1 MDHEN and CDR2 SYDVKM. CDR3 protein: CASRWTGGSNQPQHF. For the CDR3, the DNA is TGTGCCAGCAGATGGACAGGGGGGAGCAATCAGCCCCAGCATTTT.

The V and J genes are TRBV5-1 and TRBJ2-1, with D uncertain. There are 13 residues in the CDR3. Trimming left V 4 bases short and J 12 bases short, with 17 bases between. In germline, CDR1 is SGHRS, CDR2 YFSETQ. The DNA for the CDR3 is TGCGCCAGCAGCATCCAGACTCGGCAACCGCAGTTCTTC. Protein: CASSIQTRQPQFF.

The gene calls are TRBV5-1 and TRBJ1-4; 8 nucleotides align to TRBD1. V lost 4 bases to trimming and J lost 7 bases; unmatched junction nucleotides: 6. Germline CDR1 reads SGHRS; CDR2 reads YFSETQ. The CDR3 has 14 residues. This CDR3 is CASSMTGAAEKLFF. In DNA, the CDR3 is TGCGCCAGCAGCATGACAGGGGCGGCTGAAAAACTGTTTTTT.

Only a few counts were recorded for this clone. The V call is TRBV2, the J call TRBJ2-5; D remains ambiguous. This CDR3 has 15 amino acids. The germline gives CDR1 SNHLY, CDR2 FYNNEI. V gave up 0 bases and J gave up 4 bases, with 12 bases separating them. The CDR3 bases are TGTGCCAGCAGTGAAGCGCAAGCGCGAGGAGAGACCCAGTACTTC. Its translation: CASSEAQARGETQYF. Drawing the rest from reference TRBV2 and TRBJ2-5, the complete variable domain is EPEVTQTPSHQVTQMGQEVILRCVPISNHLYFYWYRQILGQKVEFLVSFYNNEISEKSEIFDDQFSVERPDGSNFTLKIRSTKLEDSAMYFCASSEAQARGETQYFGPGTRLLVL.

This clone has only one observation. This chain uses TRBV5-1 with TRBJ2-5; TRBD2 aligns across 9 bases. Germline V CDR1 and CDR2: SGHRS, YFSETQ. V shed 4 bases and J 8 bases; nucleotides not matched to a gene: 9. This CDR3 is 14 amino acids long. For the CDR3, the DNA is TGCGCCAGCAGCCCCGGGACTAGCTCACCTACCCAGTACTTC. Amino acid sequence: CASSPGTSSPTQYF.

This clone is a singleton in its sample. The gene calls are TRBV7-9 and TRBJ2-7; D is undetermined. Looked up from germline, CDR1 is SEHNR and CDR2 is FQNEAQ (reference sequence). Trimming shortened V by 4 bases and J by 7 bases, and 14 bases separated the two germline ends. CDR3 size: 13 residues. This chain's CDR3 is CASSSFIIGEQYF. The CDR3 coding sequence is TGTGCCAGCAGCTCGTTTATAATTGGTGAGCAGTACTTC.

This sequence joins TRBV4-3 and TRBJ2-6; unclear D gene. CDR3 size: 16 residues. Trimming removed 0 bases at V and 0 bases at J, with 6 bases between. The germline V gene has CDR1 LGHNA and CDR2 YSLEER. CDR3 protein: CASSQDHPSGANVLTF. DNA for the CDR3: TGCGCCAGCAGCCAAGATCATCCCTCTGGGGCCAACGTCCTGACTTTC.

The rearrangement uses TRBV14 and TRBJ2-1; the D gene could be TRBD1 or TRBD2 (5 bases each). Trimming shortened V by 4 bases and J by 7 bases, and 17 bases separated the two germline ends. This CDR3 has 15 residues. Germline CDR1 is SGHDN and CDR2 is FVKESK. CDR3 bases: TGTGCCAGCAGCCTACTAGGCAACTCAGGGAATGAGCAGTTCTTC. This encodes CASSLLGNSGNEQFF.